This is a list of T cell receptor beta chains from one sample in a study of cytomegalovirus exposure and HLA in healthy donors. Here immunoSEQ multiplex PCR was the method, and the copy in TCRdb shows in-frame clones only, minus some. The sample consists of about 300,000 clones, 86% of them appearing once. Sequencing used PBMCs. These receptor sequences come from a man aged 40-49 years in good health and CMV-seropositive. The CDR3 runs from the conserved cysteine through the conserved F or W. The order of the fields is V gene, D gene, J gene, clone size, CDR3 protein, CDR3 DNA. A D gene is named only where the DNA matches it firmly. Size is stated for part of the rows, as once, few or many counts, or as a class when the clone is expanded.

v_gene: TRBV5-5
d_gene: TRBD1
j_gene: TRBJ2-7
abundance: -
CDR3aa: CASSAGDRGYEQYF
CDR3nt: TGTGCCAGCAGCGCGGGGGACAGGGGCTACGAGCAGTACTTC

v_gene: TRBV5-4
d_gene: TRBD1
j_gene: TRBJ2-2
abundance: -
CDR3aa: CAARPGTGTGELFF
CDR3nt: TGTGCCGCCCGCCCGGGGACAGGCACCGGGGAGCTGTTTTTT

v_gene: TRBV4-2
d_gene: -
j_gene: TRBJ2-7
abundance: -
CDR3aa: CASSQDGGHPLYF
CDR3nt: TGTGCCAGCAGCCAAGATGGGGGACACCCCTTGTACTTC

v_gene: TRBV15
d_gene: -
j_gene: TRBJ1-5
abundance: -
CDR3aa: CATSRDGFGNQPQHF
CDR3nt: TGTGCCACCAGCAGAGATGGATTCGGGAATCAGCCCCAGCATTTT

v_gene: TRBV7-6
d_gene: TRBD2
j_gene: TRBJ2-5
abundance: -
CDR3aa: CASSSPIASGQETQYF
CDR3nt: TGTGCCAGCAGCTCGCCAATCGCTAGCGGCCAAGAGACCCAGTACTTC

v_gene: TRBV30
d_gene: -
j_gene: TRBJ2-4
abundance: -
CDR3aa: CAWSPLQRLGKNIQYF
CDR3nt: TGTGCCTGGAGTCCCCTACAGAGACTAGGCAAAAACATTCAGTACTTC

v_gene: TRBV6-6
d_gene: -
j_gene: TRBJ2-5
abundance: once
CDR3aa: CASSYPPTGYQETQYF
CDR3nt: TGTGCCAGCAGTTACCCACCGACAGGATACCAAGAGACCCAGTACTTC

v_gene: TRBV30
d_gene: -
j_gene: TRBJ2-7
abundance: -
CDR3aa: CAWNLQGTYEQYF
CDR3nt: TGTGCCTGGAATCTGCAGGGGACCTACGAGCAGTACTTC

v_gene: TRBV7-9
d_gene: TRBD1
j_gene: TRBJ2-3
abundance: -
CDR3aa: CASSSNVGQWDTQYF
CDR3nt: TGTGCCAGCAGCTCCAATGTGGGACAGTGGGATACGCAGTATTTT

v_gene: TRBV7-8
d_gene: -
j_gene: TRBJ2-7
abundance: -
CDR3aa: CASSLGRQASYEQYF
CDR3nt: TGTGCCAGCAGCTTAGGTCGCCAGGCATCCTACGAGCAGTACTTC

v_gene: TRBV6-6
d_gene: -
j_gene: TRBJ2-7
abundance: -
CDR3aa: CASSASRGSYEQYF
CDR3nt: TGTGCCAGCAGTGCCTCTCGGGGAAGCTACGAGCAGTACTTC

v_gene: TRBV28
d_gene: TRBD2
j_gene: TRBJ2-5
abundance: -
CDR3aa: CASTLAGLLETQYF
CDR3nt: TGTGCCAGCACCCTAGCGGGATTGTTGGAGACCCAGTACTTC

v_gene: TRBV7-9
d_gene: TRBD2
j_gene: TRBJ2-5
abundance: -
CDR3aa: CASSFFLRGRETQYF
CDR3nt: TGTGCCAGCAGCTTTTTTCTTCGCGGGAGGGAGACCCAGTACTTC

v_gene: TRBV28
d_gene: TRBD1
j_gene: TRBJ1-2
abundance: -
CDR3aa: CASRQGTTYGYTF
CDR3nt: TGTGCCAGCAGACAGGGGACAACCTATGGCTACACCTTC

v_gene: TRBV5-8
d_gene: TRBD2
j_gene: TRBJ2-7
abundance: -
CDR3aa: CASTLLGLGSYEQYF
CDR3nt: TGTGCCAGCACCCTGCTGGGACTAGGTTCCTACGAGCAGTACTTC

v_gene: TRBV11-2
d_gene: -
j_gene: TRBJ2-5
abundance: -
CDR3aa: CASSLTPSVQETQYF
CDR3nt: TGTGCCAGCAGCCTAACCCCTAGCGTACAAGAGACCCAGTACTTC

v_gene: TRBV29-1
d_gene: TRBD2
j_gene: TRBJ2-1
abundance: -
CDR3aa: CSGQDSGQAGVQNEQFF
CDR3nt: TGCAGCGGCCAAGACAGTGGCCAAGCGGGAGTCCAAAATGAGCAGTTCTTC

v_gene: TRBV28
d_gene: TRBD1
j_gene: TRBJ1-2
abundance: -
CDR3aa: CASGGQAVYGYTF
CDR3nt: TGTGCCAGCGGGGGACAGGCGGTCTATGGCTACACCTTC

v_gene: TRBV6-4
d_gene: TRBD1
j_gene: TRBJ1-5
abundance: -
CDR3aa: CASSEGAGGGQPQHF
CDR3nt: TGTGCCAGCAGTGAGGGGGCAGGGGGAGGCCAGCCCCAGCATTTT

v_gene: TRBV5-4
d_gene: -
j_gene: TRBJ2-1
abundance: -
CDR3aa: CASRQGGGDEQFF
CDR3nt: TGTGCCAGCAGACAGGGGGGAGGGGATGAGCAGTTCTTC

v_gene: TRBV19
d_gene: TRBD2
j_gene: TRBJ2-7
abundance: -
CDR3aa: CASSTWTSGSYEQYF
CDR3nt: TGTGCCAGTAGTACTTGGACTAGCGGGAGCTACGAGCAGTACTTC

v_gene: TRBV30
d_gene: -
j_gene: TRBJ2-1
abundance: -
CDR3aa: CAGRSRQGGTVESYNEQFF
CDR3nt: TGTGCCGGGCGATCCAGACAGGGCGGGACGGTAGAGTCCTACAATGAGCAGTTCTTC